This T cell receptor (beta chain) came from a study of cytomegalovirus exposure and HLA in healthy donors. General observations from the study: Rarity held for most TCR sequences, but there were some public TCRs that occurred in many donors.

Use of 60 Vbeta and 13 Jbeta primers characterized the PCR. Libraries were prepared by immunoSEQ multiplex PCR; TCRdb keeps only in-frame clonotypes and omits some of them. The sample includes 150,000 or so clones, approximately 80% of them seen just once. The germline V gene has CDR1 MGHRA and CDR2 YSYEKL. The length of the CDR3 is 16 residues. J was trimmed by 6 bases and V by 4 bases; bases with no gene match: 10. A word on this clone: What it recognizes is unknown.

The sequenced sample consisted of PBMCs. This sequence joins TRBV4-1 and TRBJ2-1, with 9 bases aligning to TRBD2. This receptor was obtained from a male donor in good health and CMV-seropositive. CDR3 in DNA: TGCGCCAGCAGCCGGGAGTGGGCGGGGGGGCTCAATGAGCAGTTCTTC. Translated, it gives CASSREWAGGLNEQFF.